These 32 T cell receptor beta chains originate from one sample sequenced in a study of tumor and adjacent non-tumor tissue in lung cancer. This sample's RNA came from whole unsorted tissue. Three rounds of nested PCR, following a modified ARM-PCR protocol, produced the TCRbeta library. MiXCR, applied by TCRdb to the multiplex PCR reads, yields one record per CDR3 protein. The repertoire consists of 120,000 or so distinct CDR3 sequences, with around 82% occurring once and the leading ten covering 22%. Sequenced input: lung tumor tissue. All receptors derive from a man between 65 and 85 years old with non-small cell lung cancer.

The rearrangement joins TRBV10-2 to TRBJ2-3; unclear D gene. The CDR3 consists of 12 residues. The germline V and J ends were trimmed by 9 bases and 5 bases, with 12 bases remaining between them. In germline, CDR1 is WSHSY, CDR2 SAAADI. The CDR3 loop reads CASVWIQDTQYF. CDR3 nucleotide sequence: TGCGCCAGTGTCTGGATTCAAGATACGCAGTATTTT.

In the case of this clonotype: Compared with germline, one end of the junction differs, possibly owing to a read error. For the CDR3, the DNA is TGTGCCGGCAGCTTAAGCCCATCCTCCTACAATGAGCAGTTCTTC. It codes for CAGSLSPSSYNEQFF. V is TRBV11-2 and J is TRBJ2-1, with D unclear. The CDR3 has 15 amino acids. Germline CDR1 and CDR2: SGHAT and FQNNGV.

V and J are TRBV11-2 and TRBJ2-1; D remains unclear. The V end lost 6 bases, the J end lost 9 bases, and 9 bases lay between the germline ends. Germline lookup yields CDR1 SGHAT and CDR2 FQNNGV. This CDR3 region has 11 residues. CDR3 coding DNA: TGTGCCAGCAGTCTGGGCAGTGAGCAGTTCTTC. Protein product: CASSLGSEQFF.

The chain employs TRBV12-3 or TRBV12-4 and TRBJ2-3; the D is unclear. This CDR3 is 15 amino acids long. V lost 1 base and J lost 7, with 15 bases in between. The CDR3 is CASSLGHGDGNTQYF. The CDR3 nucleotides read TGTGCCAGCAGTTTAGGACATGGGGATGGAAATACGCAGTATTTT.

To note about this clonotype: One end of the junction is discordant with germline, which a read error may explain. The chain is built from TRBV6-2 or TRBV6-3 and TRBJ2-7; D is perhaps TRBD1 (6 bases). The CDR3 length is 17 residues. Germline lookup yields CDR1 MNHEY and CDR2 SVGEGT. CDR3 loop: CASSYGTRGYSSYKQYF. The CDR3 DNA sequence: TGTGCCAGCAGTTATGGTACCAGGGGATATTCCTCCTACAAGCAGTACTTC.

This clonotype was counted only a few times. Since a much larger clone is just one base distant, this may be a read error. The rearrangement links TRBV6-1 to TRBJ2-7; 7 bases map to TRBD1. V was clipped by 10 bases and J by 2 bases; unmatched bases: 14. The CDR3 is made up of 15 amino acids. Germline lookup yields CDR1 MNHNS and CDR2 SASEGT. The CDR3 DNA follows: TGTGCCAACGGTGATCTCGGGACAGCGACCTACGAGCAGTACTTC. Its protein product is CANGDLGTATYEQYF.

The CDR3 spells CASSQGIRNTEAFF. The CDR3 nucleotides read TGTGCCAGTAGCCAGGGGATAAGAAACACTGAAGCTTTCTTT. This sequence joins TRBV11-1 and TRBJ1-1; weak D call: TRBD1 (6 bases). This CDR3 has 14 amino acids. Germline CDR1 reads SGHAT; CDR2 reads FQDESV (reference sequence). V was trimmed by 9 bases and J by 2 bases, leaving 16 bases between them.

The rearrangement links TRBV11-3 to TRBJ2-1, with 7 bases fitting TRBD2. The CDR3 runs 15 residues. Germline-derived CDR1 and CDR2 are SGHNT and YENEEA. The CDR3 loop reads CLSSLVGEGPKEQFF. The CDR3 DNA follows: TGTCTCAGCAGCTTAGTAGGGGAGGGTCCGAAAGAGCAGTTCTTC.

Of note for this clonotype: At one end the junction does not follow the germline gene, possibly because of a read error. V is TRBV10-3 and J is TRBJ2-2, with D tentatively TRBD2 (5 bases). The length of the CDR3 is 16 residues. CDR1 ENHRY and CDR2 SYGVKD come from the germline V gene. The CDR3 nucleotides read TGTGCTATCACTGGGCGGGCTGCCCCGGATACCGGGGAGCTGTTTTTT. This encodes CAITGRAAPDTGELFF.

Comment on this clonotype: One end of the junction is discordant with germline, which a read error may explain. V and J are TRBV6-2 or TRBV6-3 and TRBJ2-7; the match to TRBD1 covers 8 bases. The CDR3 consists of 18 residues. Per germline, CDR1 MNHEY and CDR2 SVGEGT. The CDR3: CANSYSIYQGARSYEQYF. CDR3 in DNA: TGTGCCAACAGTTACTCGATTTATCAGGGGGCTCGAAGTTACGAGCAGTACTTC.

Points on this clonotype: This may arise from a read error, as a much more abundant clone is one base away. This chain links TRBV11-3 with TRBJ2-1; 7 positions agree with TRBD1. J was trimmed by 8 bases and V by 4 bases; bases with no gene match: 11. Germline CDR1 is SGHNT and CDR2 is YENEEA. The CDR3 extends over 15 amino acids. The CDR3 nucleotides read TGTGCCAGCAGCTCCATATGGGACAGAGACGATGAGCAGTTCTTC. It translates to CASSSIWDRDDEQFF.

In regard to this clonotype: Sequence at one end of the junction differs from germline and may be a read error. The chain couples TRBV7-9 to TRBJ1-2; D is undetermined. CDR1 is SEHNR and CDR2 is FQNEAQ in the germline V gene (reference sequence). This CDR3 comprises 15 residues. This CDR3 reads CASSVKQRDNYCYTF. The CDR3 region has the DNA TGTGCCAGCAGCGTCAAACAGCGGGATAACTATTGCTACACCTTC.

As regards this clonotype: Because the CDR3 is missing its conserved closing phenylalanine or tryptophan, this is likely a read error. The J gene is TRBJ2-7, the V gene TRBV11-2; D remains ambiguous. Germline loops: CDR1 SGHAT, CDR2 FQNNGV. Trimming left V 5 bases short and J 9 bases short, with 17 bases between. The length of the CDR3 is 13 residues. The CDR3 bases are TGTGCCAGCAGCCAATGTACCGAGCGCTTGCAGTACTGC. As protein: CASSQCTERLQYC.

In the case of this clonotype: At one of its ends the junction is not consistent with the germline gene, which may arise from a read error. This sequence joins TRBV6-1 and TRBJ2-1, with D maybe TRBD2 (5 bases). This CDR3 is 13 amino acids long. Per the germline V gene, CDR1 is MNHNS and CDR2 is SASEGT. The CDR3 region is CASNVSGKNERFF. CDR3 DNA: TGTGCCAGTAATGTCTCGGGAAAGAATGAGCGGTTCTTC.

The gene calls are TRBV6-1 and TRBJ1-1, with D hard to call. Germline values: CDR1 MNHNS, CDR2 SASEGT. The CDR3 spans 14 residues. V lost 10 bases, J lost 3 bases, and 18 bases lay in between. CDR3 loop: CANTGGRWHTEAFF. CDR3 DNA sequence: TGTGCCAACACCGGAGGTCGGTGGCACACTGAAGCTTTCTTT.

The sample holds one count of this clonotype. Relative to the germline gene, one junction end is altered; a read error may explain this. V usage is TRBV7-9 and J usage is TRBJ1-6; D unresolved. Germline V gene lookup returns CDR1 SEHNR and CDR2 FQNEAQ (reference sequence). CDR3 size: 13 residues. Here the CDR3 DNA reads TGTGCCAGCAACTTCGGGAGCGACGCACCCTTCCACTTT. Translation gives CASNFGSDAPFHF.

The rearrangement links TRBV6-6 to TRBJ2-7; tentatively, D is TRBD1 (6 bases). Trimming took 6 bases from V and 5 from J, leaving 17 bases between them. The CDR3 has 14 amino acids. The germline CDR1 and CDR2 sequences are MNHNY and SVGAGI (reference sequence). The DNA of the CDR3 is TGTGCCAGCAGGACTCCACAGGGAGTCCACGAGCAGTACTTC. It is translated as CASRTPQGVHEQYF.

The chain recombines TRBV5-1 with TRBJ2-7; D ambiguous. The CDR3 extends over 14 amino acids. CDR1 and CDR2 (germline): SGHRS, YFSETQ. The ends were cut back, 4 bases at V and 1 base at J, with 12 bases in the middle. CDR3 sequence reads: CASSGRTDSYEQYF. The CDR3 DNA is TGCGCCAGCAGCGGGCGGACGGATTCCTACGAGCAGTACTTC.

Details on this clonotype: One end of the junction varies from germline; a read error may be responsible. This chain connects TRBV10-3 to TRBJ2-6, with a weak D call TRBD1 (6 bases). The length of the CDR3 is 14 residues. Germline loops: CDR1 ENHRY, CDR2 SYGVKD. The CDR3, as DNA: TGTACCATCAGGACAGCCTCTAGGGCCAACGTCCTGACTTTC. Translating it yields CTIRTASRANVLTF.

To note about this clonotype: At one of its ends the junction is not consistent with the germline gene, which may arise from a read error. V usage is TRBV28 and J usage is TRBJ2-3; D unresolved. Per germline, CDR1 MDHEN and CDR2 SYDVKM. The CDR3 sequence is 14 residues long. In DNA form, the CDR3 reads TGTGCCAGCAGTCCTCGAGACCGTACAGATACACAGTTTTTT. Amino acid sequence: CASSPRDRTDTQFF.

The chain combines TRBV6-2 or TRBV6-3 with TRBJ2-1; no reliable D call. CDR1 is MNHEY, CDR2 SVGEGT, per germline. The CDR3 loop spans 13 amino acids. V shed 6 bases and J shed 11 bases, with 17 bases lying between them. CDR3 coding DNA: TGTGCCAGCAGCCCCAAAGGGAAGGATCAGCAGTTCTTC. Translating it yields CASSPKGKDQQFF.

This clonotype was recorded once. The rearrangement uses TRBV11-3 and TRBJ2-7, with D possibly called TRBD1 or TRBD2 (5 bases each). CDR3 length: 14 residues. V gave up 7 bases and J gave up 13 bases, with 26 bases separating them. Germline V gene data show CDR1 as SGHNT and CDR2 as YENEEA. Written as DNA, the CDR3 is TGTGCCAGCAACTTGGACGGGACGCTAGGAGATCAATACTTC. Its translation: CASNLDGTLGDQYF. Combining the CDR3 with reference TRBV11-3 and TRBJ2-7 gives the whole variable domain EAGVVQSPRYKIIEKKQPVAFWCNPISGHNTLYWYLQNLGQGPELLIRYENEEAVDDSQLPKDRFSAERLKGVDSTLKIQPAELGDSAVYLCASNLDGTLGDQYFGPGTRLTVT.

This clonotype appeared once. At one boundary the junction diverges from the germline segment, which might be a read error. This chain joins TRBV4-2 and TRBJ2-7, with D possibly being TRBD2 (6 bases). Germline values: CDR1 LGHNA, CDR2 YNFKEQ. CDR3 length: 16 amino acids. CDR3 nucleotides: TGTTCCAGCAGCCCCTCGCTTGGGACTGACTTATACGAGCAGTACTTC. Translated, it gives CSSSPSLGTDLYEQYF.

To note about this clonotype: A read error may account for a junction end that differs from germline. The CDR3 is CTISLSLAGAYNEQLF. For the CDR3, the DNA is TGCACCATCTCACTCTCTCTAGCGGGAGCCTACAATGAGCAGTTGTTC. This chain uses TRBV4-1 with TRBJ2-1, with TRBD2 identical over 10 bases. The CDR3 spans 16 residues. From germline, CDR1 is MGHRA and CDR2 YSYEKL.

Notes on this clonotype: A junction end diverges from the germline sequence, so it may reflect a read error. J is TRBJ1-2 and V is TRBV29-1; no reliable D call. Germline CDR1 is SQVTM and CDR2 is ANQGSEA. The CDR3 extends over 16 amino acids. The CDR3 DNA reads as TGCAGGGTTGTCCCATACCAATCCTCGGGAGAAGATGGTTACGCCTTC. This translates into CRVVPYQSSGEDGYAF.

Of note for this clonotype: A read error may account for a junction end that differs from germline. This rearrangement joins TRBV4-3 to TRBJ2-7, with D perhaps matching TRBD2 (6 bases). This CDR3 region has 14 residues. Germline CDR1 is LGHNA and CDR2 is YSLEER. The CDR3 region has the DNA TGCGCCAGCAGCCACGGGACTTACTCCTACGAGCTGTACTTC. It is translated as CASSHGTYSYELYF.

Turning to this clonotype: An end of the junction differs from the germline gene, which may be a read error. The rearrangement links TRBV6-2 or TRBV6-3 to TRBJ2-2; TRBD2 matches 12 bases. This CDR3 spans 18 amino acids. Germline V gives CDR1 MNHEY, CDR2 SVGEGT. The CDR3 nucleotides are TGTTCCAGCAATTATTTTGCTAGCGGGAGGGCCGGATCCGGGGAGCTGTTTTTT. It is translated as CSSNYFASGRAGSGELFF.

This clonotype was recorded a few times. One end of the junction fails to match germline, which may point to a read error. The gene calls are TRBV6-1 and TRBJ2-7, with a tentative D call TRBD2 (5 bases). The CDR3 loop spans 13 amino acids. Per germline, CDR1 MNHNS and CDR2 SASEGT. CDR3 protein: CASKGVTSYEQYF. CDR3 coding DNA: TGTGCCAGCAAGGGAGTTACCTCCTACGAGCAATACTTC.

Concerning this clonotype: A read error may produce the germline difference seen at one junction end. The chain links TRBV28 to TRBJ2-1; 8 nucleotides line up with TRBD2. Germline lookup yields CDR1 MDHEN and CDR2 SYDVKM. This CDR3 spans 14 amino acids. CDR3 amino acids: CGRDSSGIDNVQIF. The CDR3 DNA follows: TGTGGCAGGGATAGTAGCGGGATTGACAATGTGCAGATCTTC.

Turning to this clonotype: The germline gene is not matched at one end of the junction; a read error may be the cause. The chain uses TRBV4-1 and TRBJ1-5; a possible D gene is TRBD1 (5 bases). Germline assignment: CDR1 MGHRA and CDR2 YSYEKL. The CDR3 length is 15 residues. CDR3 coding DNA: TGCGCCAACAGCCAAGTCGCAGGGAGCAATCAGCCCCAGCATTTC. It specifies CANSQVAGSNQPQHF.

Regarding this clonotype: The junction shows a germline mismatch at one end, possibly a read error. The V call is TRBV5-5, the J call TRBJ1-2; D gene ambiguous. Germline V gene sequence: CDR1 SGHKS, CDR2 YYEKEE (reference sequence). This CDR3 has 15 residues. CDR3 protein: CTSRPMEGANYDYTF. The CDR3 DNA is TGTACCAGCAGACCCATGGAAGGAGCTAACTATGACTACACCTTC.

With regard to this clonotype: The junction departs from germline at one end; a sequencing error may be responsible. This chain joins TRBV10-1 and TRBJ2-3, with a weak D call TRBD1 (6 bases). Germline CDR1 reads WNHNN; CDR2 reads SYGVQD (reference sequence). This CDR3 comprises 15 residues. The CDR3 DNA follows: TGCGCCAGCAGTGAGTCGAGACAGGCCGCGGATACGCGGTACTTT. Translation gives CASSESRQAADTRYF.